The 24 T cell receptor beta chains given below trace back to one sample, sequenced in a study of T cell changes during pregnancy in multiple sclerosis. Clones were sequenced by immunoSEQ multiplex PCR, and TCRdb holds only the in-frame ones, with some missing. This table has around 80,000 clones, 92% appearing once. This material consisted of peripheral blood, taken before pregnancy. These receptors all stem from a female donor with multiple sclerosis, enrolled in a pregnancy study.

This chain uses TRBV5-1 with TRBJ2-5, with TRBD2 matching 14 bases. CDR3 length equals 17 residues. Trimming at V came to 4 bases and at J to 1 base, leaving 6 bases not matched to a gene. Germline V gives CDR1 SGHRS, CDR2 YFSETQ. The DNA for the CDR3 is TGCGCCAGCAGCGGTCCGACTAGCGGGGGGGGCCAAGAGACCCAGTACTTC. Translated: CASSGPTSGGGQETQYF.

The chain carries TRBV12-1 and TRBJ2-7; the D call in the table, TRBD2, was not verified against the DNA. TRBV12-1 is tagged as a pseudogene. The CDR3 has 13 residues. The CDR3 coding sequence is TGTGCCAGCAGCTTTCCCCCGGTCCACGAGCAGTACTTC. Its protein product is CASSFPPVHEQYF.

The chain combines TRBV7-8 with TRBJ2-1; D not resolved. The CDR3 totals 16 residues. The germline V and J ends were trimmed by 5 bases and 7 bases, with 21 bases remaining between them. Germline CDR1 reads SGHVS; CDR2 reads FQNEAQ. This CDR3 reads CASSSELRATSNEQFF. CDR3 bases: TGTGCCAGCAGCAGTGAATTACGCGCCACCTCAAATGAGCAGTTCTTC. Full variable domain (rest looked up from reference TRBV7-8 and TRBJ2-1): GAGVSQSPRYKVAKRGQDVALRCDPISGHVSLFWYQQALGQGPEFLTYFQNEAQLDKSGLPSDRFFAERPEGSVSTLKIQRTQQEDSAVYLCASSSELRATSNEQFFGPGTRLTVL.

The gene calls are TRBV7-9 and TRBJ2-2, with D hard to call. The germline V gene has CDR1 SEHNR and CDR2 FQNEAQ (reference sequence). The CDR3 consists of 15 residues. V dropped 3 bases and J dropped 2 bases, with 10 bases sitting between them. In DNA form, the CDR3 reads TGTGCCAGCAGCTTTAATGTGAGAAACACCGGGGAGCTGTTTTTT. It codes for CASSFNVRNTGELFF.

V and J are TRBV25-1 and TRBJ2-1; TRBD1 matches at 8 bases. CDR1 MGHDK and CDR2 SYGVNS come from the germline V gene. V was pared by 4 bases and J by 5 bases, with 7 bases of the junction left unmatched. This CDR3 has 15 residues. The CDR3 DNA follows: TGTGCCAGCAGTGCCCACAGGGGGTGGGACAATGAGCAGTTCTTC. Translating gives CASSAHRGWDNEQFF.

The J gene is TRBJ2-7, the V gene TRBV19, with a tentative D call TRBD1 (5 bases). V lost 6 bases and J lost 5, with 14 bases in between. The germline CDR1 and CDR2 sequences are LNHDA and SQIVND (reference sequence). The CDR3 covers 13 residues. The CDR3 DNA reads TGTGCCAGTAGCCATGACAGAACGAACGAGCAGTACTTC. Translation gives CASSHDRTNEQYF. Variable domain in full (rest from reference TRBV19 and TRBJ2-7): DGGITQSPKYLFRKEGQNVTLSCEQNLNHDAMYWYRQDPGQGLRLIYYSQIVNDFQKGDIAEGYSVSREKKESFPLTVTSAQKNPTAFYLCASSHDRTNEQYFGPGTRLTVT.

The chain has TRBV2 and TRBJ2-7; 9 bases are shared with TRBD1. CDR3 length: 17 residues. Germline V CDR1 and CDR2: SNHLY, FYNNEI. V was pared by 7 bases and J by 6 bases, with 19 bases of the junction left unmatched. The CDR3 sequence is CASTPGTGNVSGCEQYF. DNA of the CDR3: TGTGCCAGCACACCCGGGACAGGGAATGTTTCAGGCTGCGAGCAGTACTTC. The full variable domain, rest sourced from reference TRBV2 and TRBJ2-7, is EPEVTQTPSHQVTQMGQEVILRCVPISNHLYFYWYRQILGQKVEFLVSFYNNEISEKSEIFDDQFSVERPDGSNFTLKIRSTKLEDSAMYFCASTPGTGNVSGCEQYFGPGTRLTVT.

Here the CDR3 reads CASRALNRDQPQHF. CDR3 nucleotide sequence: TGTGCCAGCAGGGCCCTAAACAGAGATCAGCCCCAGCATTTT. This rearrangement joins TRBV6-5 to TRBJ1-5; D gene unclear. The germline gives CDR1 MNHEY, CDR2 SVGAGI. Trimming removed 6 bases from V and 5 bases from J, with 14 bases in between. This CDR3 has 14 residues.

V is TRBV7-9 and J is TRBJ2-1; TRBD1 agrees at 10 bases. The trim removed 5 bases at V and 6 bases at J, leaving 7 bases unmatched. Per germline, CDR1 SEHNR and CDR2 FQNEAQ (reference sequence). The CDR3 sequence is 15 residues long. CDR3 sequence (DNA): TGTGCCAGCAGCCGTTCCGGGACAGGGGTCAATGAGCAGTTCTTC. As protein: CASSRSGTGVNEQFF. Full variable domain (remainder filled in from reference TRBV7-9 and TRBJ2-1): DTGVSQNPRHKITKRGQNVTFRCDPISEHNRLYWYRQTLGQGPEFLTYFQNEAQLEKSRLLSDRFSAERPKGSFSTLEIQRTEQGDSAMYLCASSRSGTGVNEQFFGPGTRLTVL.

The chain recombines TRBV19 with TRBJ1-1; maybe TRBD1 (5 bases). The CDR3 extends over 14 amino acids. Trimming pared 10 bases from V and 5 bases from J, leaving 20 bases between. CDR1 LNHDA and CDR2 SQIVND come from the germline V gene (reference sequence). In DNA form, the CDR3 reads TGTGCCACTACCCTACTGGGGGGTTCGACTGAAGCTTTCTTT. This codes for CATTLLGGSTEAFF.

V usage is TRBV18 and J usage is TRBJ2-5; perhaps TRBD2 as D (6 bases). The ends were cut back, 3 bases at V and 4 bases at J, with 12 bases in the middle. Germline loops: CDR1 KGHSH, CDR2 LQKENI. This CDR3 comprises 14 residues. CDR3 amino acids: CASSPAPGGETQYF. The CDR3 nucleotides are TGTGCCAGCTCACCCGCCCCCGGGGGAGAGACCCAGTACTTC.

This sequence joins TRBV6-5 and TRBJ1-6; the D gene is possibly TRBD1 (5 bases). Germline loops: CDR1 MNHEY, CDR2 SVGAGI. The CDR3 covers 15 residues. With 6 bases removed from V and 1 base from J, the gap between germline ends came to 10 bases. CDR3 in amino acids: CASSPRGSYNSPLHF. CDR3 nucleotides: TGTGCCAGCAGCCCAAGGGGATCCTATAATTCACCCCTCCACTTT.

This chain uses TRBV15 with TRBJ2-5; TRBD2 agrees at 9 bases. The length of the CDR3 is 17 residues. Losses at the gene ends were 2 bases for V and 1 base for J; bases not matched to a gene: 8. The germline V gene has CDR1 LNHNV and CDR2 YYDKDF (reference sequence). CDR3 protein: CATSRSYGTSPQETQYF. For the CDR3, the DNA is TGTGCCACCAGCAGAAGTTACGGGACTAGCCCCCAAGAGACCCAGTACTTC.

V is TRBV2 and J is TRBJ2-7; D call uncertain. In germline, CDR1 is SNHLY, CDR2 FYNNEI. V was trimmed by 6 bases and J by 6 bases, leaving 15 bases between them. This CDR3 has 13 amino acids. The CDR3 region has the DNA TGTGCCAGCAGACTTTCCGGGTTGAGCGAGCAGTACTTC. As protein: CASRLSGLSEQYF.

The chain couples TRBV29-1 to TRBJ1-2; TRBD1 agrees at 8 bases. The CDR3 covers 18 residues. Trimming took 4 bases from V and 2 from J; bases not matched to a gene: 18. CDR1 and CDR2 (germline): SQVTM, ANQGSEA. The CDR3 loop reads CSVAGTGTVEDKNYGYTF. CDR3 coding DNA: TGCAGCGTTGCCGGGACAGGTACCGTTGAAGACAAGAACTATGGCTACACCTTC.

The V gene is TRBV30, the J gene TRBJ1-2; 7 bases line up with TRBD1. The CDR3 is made up of 15 amino acids. Germline lookup yields CDR1 GTSNPN and CDR2 SVGIG (reference sequence). V gave up 3 bases and J gave up 6 bases; unmatched junction bases: 13. In nucleotides, the CDR3 is TGTGCCTGGAGGGGGGAGAGCGACAGGGAAGATGGCTACACCTTC. Amino acids: CAWRGESDREDGYTF.

This clone has a single count. The DNA for the CDR3 is TGTGCCAGCAGTACCGGTGAGGGTCTCCAGTATTTT. Translation gives CASSTGEGLQYF. This chain connects TRBV4-2 to TRBJ2-3; weak D call: TRBD2 (5 bases). CDR1 is LGHNA and CDR2 is YNFKEQ in the germline V gene. Trimming cost V 6 bases and J 12 bases, with 16 bases left between them. There are 12 residues in the CDR3.

The chain has TRBV11-2 and TRBJ2-7; TRBD1 aligns across 8 bases. CDR1 SGHAT and CDR2 FQNNGV come from the germline V gene. Unmatched junction bases numbered 12, after V lost 2 bases and J lost 6 bases. This CDR3 has 16 amino acids. This CDR3 is CASSLIPWQGATEQYF. CDR3 bases: TGTGCCAGCAGCTTAATTCCTTGGCAGGGGGCGACCGAGCAGTACTTC.

V gene TRBV7-3 combines with J gene TRBJ2-3; a possible D gene is TRBD1 (6 bases). The CDR3 consists of 16 residues. Germline V gives CDR1 SGHTA, CDR2 FQGTGA. The V end lost 0 bases, the J end lost 3 bases, and 13 bases lay between the germline ends. CDR3 DNA: TGTGCCAGCAGCTTAACCCAGGGGCCCCCTACAGATACGCAGTATTTT. This translates into CASSLTQGPPTDTQYF.

The V gene is TRBV19, the J gene TRBJ1-5; weak D call: TRBD1 (6 bases). Germline V gene sequence: CDR1 LNHDA, CDR2 SQIVND (reference sequence). Trimming shortened V by 6 bases and J by 0 bases, and 12 bases separated the two germline ends. The CDR3 has 15 amino acids. The DNA for the CDR3 is TGTGCCAGTAGGGAGGGAGGGGGTAGCAATCAGCCCCAGCATTTT. It is translated as CASREGGGSNQPQHF.

The gene calls are TRBV13 and TRBJ2-5; no clear D. This CDR3 contains 14 residues. Germline CDR1 and CDR2: PRHDT and FYEKMQ (reference sequence). V lost 6 bases, J lost 5 bases, and 16 bases lay in between. CDR3 bases: TGTGCCAGCAGTTCCTACGCCCCACGGGAGACCCAGTACTTC. Translated: CASSSYAPRETQYF.

A single count supports this clone. This sequence joins TRBV9 and TRBJ1-2; 9 bases match TRBD1. Germline lookup yields CDR1 SGDLS and CDR2 YYNGEE. Unmatched junction bases numbered 12, after V lost 4 bases and J lost 5 bases. CDR3 length: 16 amino acids. In DNA, the CDR3 is TGTGCCAGCAGCTTAGACTCCGGGACAGGGATGTATGGCTACACCTTC. Translating it yields CASSLDSGTGMYGYTF.

Regarding this clone: Other nucleotide sequences from this sample produce the same CDR3. This chain connects TRBV29-1 to TRBJ2-3; the D gene is possibly TRBD1 (6 bases). The CDR3 has 13 amino acids. V was clipped by 4 bases and J by 5 bases, with 13 bases between them. Germline assignment: CDR1 SQVTM and CDR2 ANQGSEA. The CDR3 spells CSVGAGEEDTQYF. The DNA for the CDR3 is TGCAGCGTTGGGGCAGGGGAAGAAGATACGCAGTATTTT.

The gene calls are TRBV19 and TRBJ1-5; D gene ambiguous. V was pared by 8 bases and J by 6 bases, with 14 bases between. The length of the CDR3 is 13 residues. Germline CDR1 reads LNHDA; CDR2 reads SQIVND (reference sequence). CDR3 loop: CASAGSGGQPQHF. The DNA of the CDR3 is TGTGCCAGTGCGGGATCCGGTGGTCAGCCCCAGCATTTT.